Each of the 13 T cell receptor beta chains below was sequenced from the same sample in a study of OX40 agonist ivuxolimab in advanced cancers. Sequenced by immunoSEQ multiplex PCR; TCRdb stores in-frame clones only, minus some. The sample shows 48,000 or so clones, approximately 84% of them seen only once. The sequencing here drew on CD4+ or CD8+ T cells sorted from blood, taken in a trial of the OX40 agonist ivuxolimab. These receptor sequences come from an adult with an advanced solid tumor such as melanoma, head and neck, liver or kidney cancer.

This clone showed up just once. This chain connects TRBV18 to TRBJ2-7; D might be TRBD1 (5 bases). V was pared by 3 bases and J by 0 bases, with 12 bases between. This CDR3 is 15 amino acids long. The germline V gene encodes CDR1 KGHSH and CDR2 LQKENI. This CDR3 is CASSPLGVRSYEQYF. For the CDR3, the DNA is TGTGCCAGCTCACCTCTAGGGGTGCGCTCCTACGAGCAGTACTTC.

The chain links TRBV7-9 to TRBJ2-2; 7 bases fit TRBD1. Germline loops: CDR1 SEHNR, CDR2 FQNEAQ (reference sequence). The V gene end was trimmed by 5 bases and the J gene end by 0 bases; junction bases not matched to a gene: 3. The CDR3 loop spans 15 amino acids. The CDR3 nucleotides read TGTGCCAGCAGCCCTGGGACAGCGAACACCGGGGAGCTGTTTTTT. Protein product: CASSPGTANTGELFF.

The V and J genes are TRBV9 and TRBJ2-5; D is unresolved. This CDR3 has 12 residues. V was shortened by 4 bases and J by 5 bases, with 9 bases between the two germline ends. CDR1 and CDR2 from the germline V gene are SGDLS and YYNGEE. The CDR3 spells CASSRIGETQYF. The DNA for the CDR3 is TGTGCCAGCAGCCGAATCGGGGAGACCCAGTACTTC.

This rearrangement joins TRBV5-8 to TRBJ2-7, with D perhaps TRBD2 (5 bases). The CDR3 is 14 amino acids. Germline V gene lookup returns CDR1 SGHTS and CDR2 YDEGEE. Trimming cost V 0 bases and J 4 bases, with 11 bases left between them. The chain's CDR3 is CASSLGGASYEQYF. The CDR3 region has the DNA TGTGCCAGCAGCTTGGGGGGAGCTAGTTACGAGCAGTACTTC.

The sample holds one count of this clone. This chain joins TRBV28 and TRBJ1-2, with 8 nucleotides matching TRBD1. The germline CDR1 and CDR2 sequences are MDHEN and SYDVKM. The CDR3 length is 14 residues. V lost 1 base, J lost 8 bases, and 6 bases stayed unmatched. This CDR3 is CASSLYQGARGYTF. The CDR3 DNA reads TGTGCCAGCAGTTTATATCAGGGGGCAAGAGGCTACACCTTC.

The chain has TRBV5-4 and TRBJ2-6; D possibly corresponds to TRBD1 (6 bases). Germline V gene lookup returns CDR1 SGHNT and CDR2 YYREEE (reference sequence). This CDR3 contains 16 residues. Trimming left V 4 bases short and J 4 bases short, with 15 bases between. CDR3 sequence: CASSLPRGSGANVLTF. CDR3 bases: TGTGCCAGCAGCCTCCCCAGGGGCTCAGGGGCCAACGTCCTGACTTTC.

V is TRBV7-9 and J is TRBJ1-1; 7 positions agree with TRBD1. This CDR3 region has 15 residues. The germline gives CDR1 SEHNR, CDR2 FQNEAQ (reference sequence). V lost 4 bases to trimming and J lost 6 bases; unmatched junction nucleotides: 11. The DNA for the CDR3 is TGTGCCAGCAGCTCTACAGGGGTGGGTTCGGCTGAAGCTTTCTTT. It yields the protein CASSSTGVGSAEAFF.

CDR3 sequence reads: CASSLAAGVTGGELFF. DNA of the CDR3: TGTGCCAGCAGCTTAGCTGCGGGAGTGACGGGAGGGGAGCTGTTTTTT. This rearrangement joins TRBV7-9 to TRBJ2-2; 7 nucleotides line up with TRBD2. The CDR3 is 16 amino acids. V was clipped by 0 bases and J by 8 bases; unmatched bases: 9. Germline V gives CDR1 SEHNR, CDR2 FQNEAQ (reference sequence).

The V and J genes are TRBV6-5 and TRBJ2-3; D is uncertain. V gave up 1 base and J gave up 1 base, with 6 bases separating them. There are 14 residues in the CDR3. CDR1 is MNHEY, CDR2 SVGAGI, per germline. CDR3 loop: CASSYFSGTDTQYF. As DNA, the CDR3 is TGTGCCAGCAGTTACTTTTCGGGCACAGATACGCAGTATTTT.

V is TRBV11-1 and J is TRBJ2-3, with 11 bases matching TRBD2. This CDR3 is built from 16 residues. V was pared by 4 bases and J by 1 base, with 4 bases of the junction left unmatched. CDR1 SGHAT and CDR2 FQDESV come from the germline V gene (reference sequence). This CDR3 is CASSSQTSGGTDTQYF. DNA of the CDR3: TGTGCCAGCAGCTCGCAGACTAGCGGGGGCACAGATACGCAGTATTTT.

The rearrangement joins TRBV14 to TRBJ2-1; no reliable D call. CDR3 size: 16 residues. Per the germline V gene, CDR1 is SGHDN and CDR2 is FVKESK. Trimming removed 1 base from V and 0 bases from J, with 10 bases in between. The CDR3 spells CASSQGAEYSYNEQFF. The DNA for the CDR3 is TGTGCCAGCAGCCAAGGGGCGGAATACTCCTACAATGAGCAGTTCTTC.

This clone was seen a single time. The chain employs TRBV7-2 and TRBJ1-1; the D gene is possibly TRBD1 (5 bases). The CDR3 has 13 amino acids. CDR1 and CDR2 from the germline V gene are SGHTA and FQGNSA. V was cut by 1 base and J by 4 bases, with 7 bases left in between. CDR3 region: CASSLDRGTEAFF. The CDR3 coding sequence is TGTGCCAGCAGCTTAGATAGGGGCACTGAAGCTTTCTTT.

This clone has only one observation. This chain uses TRBV7-8 with TRBJ1-1, with D perhaps matching TRBD1 (6 bases). Germline CDR1 reads SGHVS; CDR2 reads FQNEAQ. V was trimmed by 5 bases and J by 1 base, leaving 8 bases between them. This CDR3 is 13 amino acids long. The CDR3 sequence is CASSQDRNTEAFF. The CDR3 region has the DNA TGTGCCAGCAGCCAGGACAGGAACACTGAAGCTTTCTTT. Full variable domain (remainder filled in from reference TRBV7-8 and TRBJ1-1): GAGVSQSPRYKVAKRGQDVALRCDPISGHVSLFWYQQALGQGPEFLTYFQNEAQLDKSGLPSDRFFAERPEGSVSTLKIQRTQQEDSAVYLCASSQDRNTEAFFGQGTRLTVV.